The 22 T cell receptor beta chains in this list originate from one sample, sequenced in a study of T cells in Graves' hyperthyroidism and ophthalmopathy. It was RNA transcripts that yielded the amplified TCR beta CDR3 regions. A set of HTBI primers served as the primers for a first-round RT-PCR of the TCR CDR3. TCRdb reprocessed the multiplex PCR reads with MiXCR, giving one entry per CDR3 protein. This sample carries hundreds of thousands of distinct CDR3 sequences, roughly 14% of them seen once, and the ten largest clones take over 3.5%. Material for sequencing was blood. The receptors derive from a woman aged 40 to 55 with Graves' ophthalmopathy.

This clonotype was seen many times. The chain is built from TRBV6-1 and TRBJ1-5, with 9 nucleotides matching TRBD1. CDR3 length equals 15 residues. Per germline, CDR1 MNHNS and CDR2 SASEGT. The junction had 4 bases not matched to a gene; V was cut back by 3 bases and J by 4 bases. Written as DNA, the CDR3 is TGTGCCAGCAGTGAGGGACAGGGATGGAATCAGCCCCAGCATTTT. It is translated as CASSEGQGWNQPQHF.

This clonotype was detected a few times. The chain is built from TRBV27 and TRBJ2-7; tentatively, D is TRBD2 (5 bases). The CDR3 is 15 residues long. V dropped 2 bases and J dropped 3 bases, with 14 bases sitting between them. Germline V gene data show CDR1 as MNHEY and CDR2 as SMNVEV (reference sequence). Written as DNA, the CDR3 is TGTGCCAGCAGTTTAGCAGGTAACGCGGGCTACGAGCAGTACTTC. As protein: CASSLAGNAGYEQYF.

This clonotype was picked up many times. The rearrangement uses TRBV27 and TRBJ2-7; 7 bases agree with TRBD1. This CDR3 region has 15 residues. Germline CDR1 is MNHEY and CDR2 is SMNVEV (reference sequence). The V segment lost 5 bases and the J segment 0 bases; nucleotides outside the gene matches: 7. CDR3 nucleotides: TGTGCCAGCAGTACCCGGGACAGCAACTCCTACGAGCAGTACTTC. Translation gives CASSTRDSNSYEQYF.

On this clonotype itself: This may stem from a read error, because a much larger clone lies one nucleotide away. The rearrangement joins TRBV12-3 or TRBV12-4 to TRBJ1-1; TRBD1 matches 8 bases. This CDR3 contains 12 residues. Germline trimming cut 5 bases from V and 6 bases from J; bases unmatched to any gene: 2. CDR3 sequence reads: CASSVQGAEAFF. CDR3 coding DNA: TGTGCCAGCAGTGTACAGGGGGCTGAAGCTTTCTTT.

This clonotype was counted at least ten times. The chain carries TRBV6-2 or TRBV6-3 and TRBJ2-7; 9 nucleotides align to TRBD1. Germline V gene lookup returns CDR1 MNHEY and CDR2 SVGEGT. J gave up 2 bases and V 3 bases, and 17 bases lay outside the gene matches. The CDR3 contains 19 residues. The CDR3 is CASSYPAPTGQGYTYEQYF. CDR3 nucleotide sequence: TGTGCCAGCAGTTATCCTGCGCCAACCGGACAGGGGTACACCTACGAGCAGTACTTC.

There are many counts of this clonotype. CDR3 in DNA: TGTGCCAGCAGCAGAGAGACAGGGGACTATGGCTACACCTTC. Translated: CASSRETGDYGYTF. This chain uses TRBV11-2 with TRBJ1-2; 8 nucleotides match TRBD1. Losses at the gene ends were 5 bases for V and 3 bases for J; bases not matched to a gene: 5. Germline values: CDR1 SGHAT, CDR2 FQNNGV. The CDR3 is 14 amino acids.

The sample holds many counts of this clonotype. V usage is TRBV20-1 and J usage is TRBJ2-5; no reliable D call. Germline V lookup: CDR1 DFQATT, CDR2 SNEGSKA (reference sequence). V dropped 7 bases and J dropped 1 base, with 16 bases sitting between them. CDR3 size: 14 residues. The CDR3 nucleotides read TGCAGTGGACGTCCAGGTCACCTCCAAGAGACCCAGTACTTC. It codes for CSGRPGHLQETQYF.

This clonotype was counted between two and nine times. The chain carries TRBV28 and TRBJ1-1; 7 bases fit TRBD1. The CDR3 covers 13 residues. CDR1 and CDR2 (germline): MDHEN, SYDVKM. Germline trimming cut 4 bases from V and 7 bases from J; bases unmatched to any gene: 6. CDR3 coding DNA: TGTGCCAGCAGTTGGAGACAGGGCAATGAAGCTTTCTTT. It encodes CASSWRQGNEAFF.

The V call is TRBV19, the J call TRBJ1-1, with D unclear. CDR1 and CDR2 (germline): LNHDA, SQIVND (reference sequence). The CDR3 sequence is 14 residues long. The V end was cut by 4 bases, the J end by 0 bases, with 9 bases between. The CDR3 DNA follows: TGTGCCAGTAGTAAGGAAGGGTTGAACACTGAAGCTTTCTTT. This translates into CASSKEGLNTEAFF.

This clonotype was seen ten or more times. The chain combines TRBV20-1 with TRBJ1-1; D call uncertain. The V gene's germline CDR1 is DFQATT and CDR2 SNEGSKA (reference sequence). The V end was cut by 2 bases, the J end by 1 base, with 5 bases between. The CDR3 is 12 residues long. CDR3 amino acids: CSARRANTEAFF. DNA for the CDR3: TGCAGTGCTAGAAGGGCGAACACTGAAGCTTTCTTT.

This clonotype was seen ten or more times. The chain has TRBV6-5 and TRBJ1-5; TRBD1 aligns across 10 bases. The junction had 7 bases not matched to a gene; V was cut back by 2 bases and J by 3 bases. The CDR3 extends over 17 amino acids. Looked up from germline, CDR1 is MNHEY and CDR2 is SVGAGI. CDR3 amino acids: CASSYAGTGAPNQPQHF. CDR3 DNA: TGTGCCAGCAGTTACGCCGGGACAGGGGCCCCCAATCAGCCCCAGCATTTT.

The V gene is TRBV6-5, the J gene TRBJ2-7; D possibly corresponds to TRBD1 (6 bases). V lost 0 bases and J 7 bases, leaving 16 bases between the germline ends. CDR1 is MNHEY, CDR2 SVGAGI, per germline. The CDR3 covers 15 residues. CDR3 sequence reads: CASSYSRDTRGEQYF. CDR3 DNA: TGTGCCAGCAGTTACTCACGGGACACGCGTGGGGAGCAGTACTTC.

The table lists this clonotype with a few counts. The J gene is TRBJ2-2, the V gene TRBV11-2; D is unclear. CDR1 and CDR2 from the germline V gene are SGHAT and FQNNGV. The CDR3 covers 14 residues. V lost 5 bases and J lost 4, with 11 bases in between. The CDR3 DNA reads TGTGCCAGCAGCCCAGGCAGGACCACCGGGGAGCTGTTTTTT. This sequence encodes CASSPGRTTGELFF. The full variable domain, its missing parts supplied by reference TRBV11-2 and TRBJ2-2, is EAGVAQSPRYKIIEKRQSVAFWCNPISGHATLYWYQQILGQGPKLLIQFQNNGVVDDSQLPKDRFSAERLKGVDSTLKIQPAKLEDSAVYLCASSPGRTTGELFFGEGSRLTVL.

The sample holds many counts of this clonotype. The chain recombines TRBV6-5 with TRBJ2-7; no reliable D call. The V and J ends lost 0 bases and 2 bases respectively, with 11 bases between them. Germline V gene sequence: CDR1 MNHEY, CDR2 SVGAGI. The CDR3 loop spans 15 amino acids. The CDR3 loop reads CASSYSMGSPYEQYF. CDR3 nucleotides: TGTGCCAGCAGTTACTCGATGGGCAGCCCCTACGAGCAGTACTTC.

This clonotype showed up many times. This chain uses TRBV2 with TRBJ1-1; D perhaps matches TRBD1 (5 bases). The CDR3 totals 14 residues. Germline CDR1 reads SNHLY; CDR2 reads FYNNEI. The V gene lost 3 bases and the J gene lost 4 bases, with 12 bases spanning the gap. CDR3 sequence reads: CASSDVGAATEAFF. Here the CDR3 DNA reads TGTGCCAGCAGTGATGTTGGGGCGGCCACTGAAGCTTTCTTT.

This clonotype was seen at least ten times. The rearrangement uses TRBV29-1 and TRBJ1-1, with D possibly matching TRBD1 (6 bases). This CDR3 is built from 13 residues. V lost 6 bases to trimming and J lost 2 bases, with 13 bases between them. The V gene's germline CDR1 is SQVTM and CDR2 ANQGSEA. CDR3 nucleotides: TGCAGCGTCCTTACCGGGACAAACACTGAAGCTTTCTTT. This gives the protein CSVLTGTNTEAFF.

This clonotype appeared many times. Here the CDR3 reads CASSYIGQEKATIYF. As DNA, the CDR3 is TGTGCCAGCAGTTACATTGGACAGGAAAAGGCCACCATATATTTT. V and J are TRBV6-5 and TRBJ1-3; the match to TRBD1 covers 7 bases. This CDR3 has 15 residues. In germline, CDR1 is MNHEY, CDR2 SVGAGI. V shed 2 bases, J shed 9 bases, and the junction held 10 bases outside the gene matches.

Many counts were recorded for this clonotype. The chain is built from TRBV20-1 and TRBJ1-1; 11 bases agree with TRBD1. V gave up 3 bases and J gave up 5 bases; unmatched junction bases: 11. CDR3 length: 16 amino acids. CDR1 DFQATT and CDR2 SNEGSKA come from the germline V gene (reference sequence). The DNA of the CDR3 is TGCAGTGCTAGGTCTCGGACAGGGGGCATGGAGACTGAAGCTTTCTTT. Its translation: CSARSRTGGMETEAFF.

This clonotype was seen many times. The chain has TRBV6-5 and TRBJ1-1, with D possibly being TRBD1 (5 bases). Trimming took off 2 bases at V and 5 bases at J, with 9 bases between the two ends. Germline loops: CDR1 MNHEY, CDR2 SVGAGI. This CDR3 region has 13 residues. Here the CDR3 reads CASSYTEGTEAFF. CDR3 DNA sequence: TGTGCCAGCAGTTACACAGAGGGGACTGAAGCTTTCTTT.

The chain recombines TRBV7-2 with TRBJ1-5, with D perhaps matching TRBD1 (6 bases). Germline V gene data show CDR1 as SGHTA and CDR2 as FQGNSA. The CDR3 runs to 13 residues. V was cut by 5 bases and J by 6 bases, with 11 bases left in between. CDR3 in amino acids: CASSQMDSQPQHF. The CDR3 nucleotides read TGTGCCAGCAGCCAAATGGACAGTCAGCCCCAGCATTTT.

This clonotype was seen at least ten times. The chain joins TRBV7-2 to TRBJ2-5; perhaps TRBD2 as D (5 bases). The CDR3 has 13 amino acids. The germline V gene encodes CDR1 SGHTA and CDR2 FQGNSA. V lost 5 bases and J 5 bases, leaving 12 bases between the germline ends. CDR3 nucleotides: TGTGCCAGCAGCCGGACGGAGGAGGAGACCCAGTACTTC. It is translated as CASSRTEEETQYF.

In its sample, this clonotype was seen many times. Mismatch with germline at one junction end may stem from a read error. This chain joins TRBV6-1 and TRBJ1-1; D gene uncertain. The germline V gene has CDR1 MNHNS and CDR2 SASEGT. CDR3 size: 13 residues. The CDR3, as DNA: TGTGCCAGCAGGGAAGACTTGAACACTGAAGCTTTCTTT. Its translation is CASREDLNTEAFF.